The 16 T cell receptor beta chains below were found in one sample sequenced in a study of blood T cell repertoires in COVID-19 (TCRdb year 2020). Library construction relied on the immunoSEQ multiplex PCR assay. Not all clones reach the TCRdb copy of this immuneACCESS table, which keeps in-frame sequences only. Checked studies attribute under half of the gap to unresolved V genes and leave the rest unexplained. The sample contains nearly 250,000 clones, approximately 84% of them found a single time. Of the sample, under 2% falls within the top ten clones. Sequencing was performed on peripheral blood. The receptor source for this set is a woman aged 80 or older with acute or convalescent COVID-19.

The V call is TRBV6-5, the J call TRBJ2-7; possibly TRBD1 for D (5 bases). CDR1 MNHEY and CDR2 SVGAGI come from the germline V gene. This CDR3 spans 13 amino acids. V was shortened by 7 bases and J by 6 bases, with 16 bases between the two germline ends. The CDR3 sequence is CASKVGVEGEQYF. In DNA, the CDR3 is TGTGCCAGCAAGGTAGGGGTGGAAGGCGAGCAGTACTTC.

V and J are TRBV12-5 and TRBJ1-3; D is perhaps TRBD1 (5 bases). CDR1 LGHNT and CDR2 FRNRAP come from the germline V gene. This CDR3 has 14 residues. V lost 6 bases and J lost 2, with 11 bases in between. In DNA form, the CDR3 reads TGTGCTAGTGGGGGCGGGGGTCCTGGAAACACCATATATTTT. Amino acid sequence: CASGGGGPGNTIYF.

DNA of the CDR3: TGTGCCAGCAGCCAAGATGACGGCGGAAACACCGGGGAGCTGTTTTTT. Protein product: CASSQDDGGNTGELFF. The chain employs TRBV3-1 (or the pseudogene TRBV3-2) and TRBJ2-2; unclear D gene. Trimming removed 0 bases from V and 2 bases from J, with 10 bases in between. The CDR3 has 16 amino acids. The germline gives CDR1 LGHDT, CDR2 YNNKEL (reference sequence).

This clone was counted a few times. The V gene is TRBV9, the J gene TRBJ1-1, with D unresolved. CDR1 and CDR2 from the germline V gene are SGDLS and YYNGEE. V dropped 0 bases and J dropped 0 bases, with 12 bases sitting between them. This CDR3 comprises 16 residues. CDR3 in DNA: TGTGCCAGCAGCGTAGGGGCAGGAGGCATGAACACTGAAGCTTTCTTT. This translates into CASSVGAGGMNTEAFF.

V and J are TRBV28 and TRBJ2-1; D is undetermined. The V end was cut by 6 bases, the J end by 4 bases, with 4 bases between. The CDR3 totals 11 residues. The germline V gene has CDR1 MDHEN and CDR2 SYDVKM. The DNA for the CDR3 is TGTGCCAGCAGGTCTTACAATGAGCAGTTCTTC. Translated: CASRSYNEQFF. Full variable domain (rest looked up from reference TRBV28 and TRBJ2-1): DVKVTQSSRYLVKRTGEKVFLECVQDMDHENMFWYRQDPGLGLRLIYFSYDVKMKEKGDIPEGYSVSREKKERFSLILESASTNQTSMYLCASRSYNEQFFGPGTRLTVL.

This chain connects TRBV7-6 to TRBJ1-2, with 7 bases that match TRBD1. The germline gives CDR1 SGHVS, CDR2 FNYEAQ. CDR3 length: 17 residues. V was clipped by 5 bases and J by 2 bases; unmatched bases: 14. CDR3 coding DNA: TGTGCCAGCAGCCCTAGACAGGGAGGTAGAGGGAACTATGGCTACACCTTC. This codes for CASSPRQGGRGNYGYTF.

J is TRBJ2-1 and V is TRBV19; 8 nucleotides agree with TRBD2. This CDR3 has 16 amino acids. The J segment lost 6 bases and the V segment lost 2 bases, leaving 9 bases of the junction unmatched. Looked up from germline, CDR1 is LNHDA and CDR2 is SQIVND (reference sequence). The CDR3 region is CASSIRVGLVSNEQFF. In DNA, the CDR3 is TGTGCCAGTAGTATAAGGGTGGGACTAGTAAGCAATGAGCAGTTCTTC.

This clone has just one count. Other DNA sequences from this sample encode an identical CDR3 as well. The V gene is TRBV20-1, the J gene TRBJ1-1, with 7 bases that match TRBD1. With V trimmed by 3 bases and J by 6 bases, 1 base remained unmatched. The length of the CDR3 is 11 residues. CDR1 and CDR2 (germline): DFQATT, SNEGSKA (reference sequence). CDR3 nucleotide sequence: TGCAGTGCTAGCAGGGGGTCTGAAGCTTTCTTT. Its protein product is CSASRGSEAFF.

The V and J genes are TRBV7-9 and TRBJ1-4; D may be TRBD1 (6 bases). CDR1 is SEHNR, CDR2 FQNEAQ, per germline (reference sequence). There are 15 residues in the CDR3. Trimming removed 1 base from V and 4 bases from J, with 10 bases in between. The chain's CDR3 is CASSLGPQGNEKLFF. For the CDR3, the DNA is TGTGCCAGCAGCTTAGGCCCACAGGGTAATGAAAAACTGTTTTTT.

V usage is TRBV6-2 or TRBV6-3 and J usage is TRBJ2-3; TRBD2 aligns across 11 bases. The V and J ends lost 4 bases and 4 bases, in that order; junction bases with no gene match: 1. Germline CDR1 reads MNHEY; CDR2 reads SVGEGT. The CDR3 runs 14 residues. The CDR3 region is CASSLAGGPDTQYF. DNA for the CDR3: TGTGCCAGCAGTTTAGCGGGGGGGCCAGATACGCAGTATTTT.

The chain joins TRBV6-5 to TRBJ2-7, with 8 bases matching TRBD1. Germline loops: CDR1 MNHEY, CDR2 SVGAGI. J was trimmed by 6 bases and V by 2 bases; bases with no gene match: 9. The CDR3 has 15 amino acids. In DNA form, the CDR3 reads TGTGCCAGCAGTTACGGGGCAGGGGGCGCGTCCGAGCAGTACTTC. Its protein product is CASSYGAGGASEQYF.

The rearrangement uses TRBV5-1 and TRBJ2-7, with 7 bases matching TRBD2. The CDR3 length is 15 residues. V shed 5 bases and J 4 bases; nucleotides not matched to a gene: 12. Germline V gene lookup returns CDR1 SGHRS and CDR2 YFSETQ. The CDR3 spells CASSAGSSGFYEQYF. CDR3 nucleotides: TGCGCCAGCAGTGCTGGGTCTAGCGGTTTTTACGAGCAGTACTTC.

V and J are TRBV5-8 and TRBJ2-7, with D possibly being TRBD2 (7 bases). From germline, CDR1 is SGHTS and CDR2 YDEGEE. The V end was cut by 0 bases, the J end by 0 bases, with 13 bases between. The length of the CDR3 is 16 residues. This chain's CDR3 is CASSLGGGATSYEQYF. In DNA form, the CDR3 reads TGTGCCAGCAGCTTGGGTGGGGGGGCAACCTCCTACGAGCAGTACTTC.

V and J are TRBV5-6 and TRBJ2-5; TRBD1 aligns across 7 bases. With V trimmed by 4 bases and J by 7 bases, 7 bases remained unmatched. The CDR3 loop spans 13 amino acids. In germline, CDR1 is SGHDT, CDR2 YYEEEE. CDR3: CASSLGTERTQYF. CDR3 bases: TGTGCCAGCAGCCTCGGGACAGAGAGGACCCAGTACTTC.

This clone has only a few counts. The chain combines TRBV5-4 with TRBJ1-1, with 7 bases lining up with TRBD1. The CDR3 spans 15 residues. Germline assignment: CDR1 SGHNT and CDR2 YYREEE (reference sequence). The ends lost 1 base at V and 2 bases at J; junction bases unmatched: 5. The CDR3 is CASSLLAGGNTEAFF. Here the CDR3 DNA reads TGTGCCAGCAGCTTGCTAGCAGGGGGAAACACTGAAGCTTTCTTT.

The table lists this clone with a count of one. This chain uses TRBV7-2 with TRBJ1-6; TRBD1 aligns across 8 bases. J lost 9 bases, V lost 5 bases, and 6 bases had no gene match. The CDR3 loop spans 14 amino acids. Germline V gene data show CDR1 as SGHTA and CDR2 as FQGNSA. This CDR3 reads CASSVGQGASPLHF. Written as DNA, the CDR3 is TGTGCCAGCAGCGTAGGACAGGGAGCTTCACCCCTCCACTTT.